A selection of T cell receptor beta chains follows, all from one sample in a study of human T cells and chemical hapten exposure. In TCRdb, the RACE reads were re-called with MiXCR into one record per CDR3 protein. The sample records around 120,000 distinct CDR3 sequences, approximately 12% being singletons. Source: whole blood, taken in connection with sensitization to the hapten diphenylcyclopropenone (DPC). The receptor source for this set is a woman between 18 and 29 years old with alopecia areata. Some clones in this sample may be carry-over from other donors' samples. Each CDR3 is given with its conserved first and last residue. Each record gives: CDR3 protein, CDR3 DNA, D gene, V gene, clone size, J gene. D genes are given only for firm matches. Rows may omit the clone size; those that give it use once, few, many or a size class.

CDR3 protein: CASSPRANQPQHF
CDR3 DNA: TGTGCCAGCAGTCCCAGGGCCAATCAGCCCCAGCATTTT
D gene: .
V gene: TRBV7-2
clone size: .
J gene: TRBJ1-5

CDR3 protein: CASSPRRASTGNTIYF
CDR3 DNA: TGTGCCAGCAGCCCCCGGAGGGCAAGTACTGGAAACACCATATATTTT
D gene: .
V gene: TRBV7-9
clone size: few
J gene: TRBJ1-3

CDR3 protein: CASSLPKLGVGNTIYF
CDR3 DNA: TGTGCCAGCAGCTTACCCAAGCTGGGGGTTGGAAACACCATATATTTT
D gene: .
V gene: TRBV7-9
clone size: .
J gene: TRBJ1-3

CDR3 protein: CASSLRLAGGSTDTQYF
CDR3 DNA: TGTGCCAGCAGCCTCAGACTAGCGGGGGGGTCCACAGATACGCAGTATTTT
D gene: TRBD2
V gene: TRBV11-2
clone size: few
J gene: TRBJ2-3

CDR3 protein: CSASSSPNQDEQFF
CDR3 DNA: TGCAGTGCTTCCTCGAGTCCTAACCAAGATGAGCAGTTCTTC
D gene: .
V gene: TRBV20-1
clone size: .
J gene: TRBJ2-1

CDR3 protein: CASSVGQYGYTF
CDR3 DNA: TGTGCCAGCAGTGTCGGACAGTATGGCTACACCTTC
D gene: .
V gene: TRBV12-3/TRBV12-4
clone size: .
J gene: TRBJ1-2

CDR3 protein: CASSGTSSSYEQYF
CDR3 DNA: TGTGCCAGCAGTGGGACAAGCAGCTCCTACGAGCAGTACTTC
D gene: .
V gene: TRBV2
clone size: many
J gene: TRBJ2-7

CDR3 protein: CASSFGQTGLETQYF
CDR3 DNA: TGTGCCAGCAGTTTTGGACAGACAGGTCTAGAGACCCAGTACTTC
D gene: .
V gene: TRBV12-3/TRBV12-4
clone size: many
J gene: TRBJ2-5

CDR3 protein: CASQNPGQGAGGNQPQHF
CDR3 DNA: TGTGCCAGCCAGAACCCGGGACAGGGGGCGGGGGGCAATCAGCCCCAGCATTTT
D gene: TRBD1
V gene: TRBV6-2/TRBV6-3
clone size: many
J gene: TRBJ1-5

CDR3 protein: CASSLNGGTEAFF
CDR3 DNA: TGTGCCAGCAGCTTAAACGGTGGCACTGAAGCTTTCTTT
D gene: .
V gene: TRBV7-7
clone size: many
J gene: TRBJ1-1

CDR3 protein: CASSLTSGDPWNEQFF
CDR3 DNA: TGCGCCAGCAGCTTGACTAGCGGGGATCCTTGGAATGAGCAGTTCTTC
D gene: TRBD2
V gene: TRBV5-1
clone size: .
J gene: TRBJ2-1

CDR3 protein: CSARATGTYEQYF
CDR3 DNA: TGCAGTGCTAGAGCGACCGGTACCTACGAGCAGTACTTC
D gene: .
V gene: TRBV20-1
clone size: .
J gene: TRBJ2-7

CDR3 protein: CSVVGTGGARVYEQYF
CDR3 DNA: TGCAGCGTTGTAGGGACAGGGGGCGCAAGGGTCTACGAGCAGTACTTC
D gene: TRBD1
V gene: TRBV29-1
clone size: many
J gene: TRBJ2-7

CDR3 protein: CSARPSTGNYEQYF
CDR3 DNA: TGCAGTGCAAGGCCCTCGACAGGGAACTACGAGCAGTACTTC
D gene: TRBD1
V gene: TRBV20-1
clone size: few
J gene: TRBJ2-7

CDR3 protein: CSASRTGDNEQFF
CDR3 DNA: TGCAGTGCTAGCCGGACAGGGGACAATGAGCAGTTCTTC
D gene: TRBD1
V gene: TRBV20-1
clone size: .
J gene: TRBJ2-1

CDR3 protein: CASSAGLAGNEQFF
CDR3 DNA: TGCGCCAGCAGCGCGGGACTAGCGGGAAATGAGCAGTTCTTC
D gene: TRBD2
V gene: TRBV5-1
clone size: many
J gene: TRBJ2-1

CDR3 protein: CASTSTGPSSYEQYF
CDR3 DNA: TGTGCCAGCACCTCGACAGGTCCTAGCTCCTACGAGCAGTACTTC
D gene: .
V gene: TRBV28
clone size: few
J gene: TRBJ2-7

CDR3 protein: CATSDRQPSTDTQYF
CDR3 DNA: TGTGCCACCAGTGATCGACAGCCCAGCACAGATACGCAGTATTTT
D gene: .
V gene: TRBV24-1
clone size: .
J gene: TRBJ2-3

CDR3 protein: CASSLDGWNTEAFF
CDR3 DNA: TGTGCCAGCAGCCTGGACGGATGGAACACTGAAGCTTTCTTT
D gene: .
V gene: TRBV7-9
clone size: few
J gene: TRBJ1-1

CDR3 protein: CASSQNSVNEQFF
CDR3 DNA: TGTGCCAGCAGCCAGAACTCTGTTAATGAGCAGTTCTTC
D gene: .
V gene: TRBV7-3
clone size: .
J gene: TRBJ2-1

CDR3 protein: CASSSARHNEQFF
CDR3 DNA: TGTGCCAGTAGTTCTGCTCGGCACAATGAGCAGTTCTTC
D gene: .
V gene: TRBV19
clone size: few
J gene: TRBJ2-1

CDR3 protein: CSVTQGTSTDTQYF
CDR3 DNA: TGCAGTGTCACCCAGGGAACTAGCACAGATACGCAGTATTTT
D gene: .
V gene: TRBV20-1
clone size: .
J gene: TRBJ2-3

CDR3 protein: CASSPLPVGLGMFF
CDR3 DNA: TGTGCCAGCAGCCCTTTACCAGTGGGACTAGGTATGTTCTTC
D gene: TRBD2
V gene: TRBV27
clone size: once
J gene: TRBJ2-1

CDR3 protein: CASSPGLRQAARTDTQYF
CDR3 DNA: TGTGCCAGCTCACCGGGATTAAGGCAGGCTGCTCGCACAGATACGCAGTATTTT
D gene: .
V gene: TRBV18
clone size: many
J gene: TRBJ2-3

CDR3 protein: CASSLGTGGEAGYTF
CDR3 DNA: TGCGCCAGCAGCTTGGGAACAGGGGGTGAGGCTGGCTACACCTTC
D gene: TRBD1
V gene: TRBV5-1
clone size: few
J gene: TRBJ1-2

CDR3 protein: CSASRGQGTPDTQYF
CDR3 DNA: TGCAGTGCTAGCCGGGGACAGGGGACCCCAGATACGCAGTATTTT
D gene: TRBD1
V gene: TRBV20-1
clone size: .
J gene: TRBJ2-3

CDR3 protein: CASKKRGKIDIGELFF
CDR3 DNA: TGTGCCAGCAAAAAGCGGGGGAAAATCGACATCGGGGAGCTGTTTTTT
D gene: TRBD2
V gene: TRBV7-2
clone size: few
J gene: TRBJ2-2

CDR3 protein: CASSLLQGIAEKLFF
CDR3 DNA: TGTGCCAGCAGCCTACTTCAGGGGATTGCTGAAAAACTGTTTTTT
D gene: .
V gene: TRBV7-2
clone size: .
J gene: TRBJ1-4

CDR3 protein: CSAPLAGVSTEAFF
CDR3 DNA: TGCAGTGCCCCCCTGGCAGGCGTGAGCACTGAAGCTTTCTTT
D gene: .
V gene: TRBV20-1
clone size: many
J gene: TRBJ1-1

CDR3 protein: CASSFFRNRGNSPLHF
CDR3 DNA: TGTGCCAGCAGCTTCTTTCGGAACAGGGGTAATTCACCCCTCCACTTT
D gene: TRBD1
V gene: TRBV7-9
clone size: .
J gene: TRBJ1-6